This T cell receptor (beta chain) is from a study of regulatory T cells in long-lasting Graves disease. Whole-study results and caveats: Newly diagnosed patients shared about a thousand public clonotypes; persistent patients shared about 2,700.

Time point given: newly diagnosed GD, antithyroid drugs for less than 3 months. RNA isolated from PBMCs was used to make the TCR library. Combining iRepertoire HTBI primers with Arm-PCR of CDR3 regions, the authors built TCR beta libraries. TCRdb reprocessed the multiplex PCR reads via MiXCR and lists one record per CDR3 protein. The table records some 560,000 distinct CDR3 sequences, 15% to 20% of them present only once. About this clonotype itself: The target antigen is unknown.

The same sample was also used in a study of T cells in Graves' hyperthyroidism and ophthalmopathy. From that second work: Stable hyperthyroidism was separated from ophthalmopathy by a model based on 13 V-J features.

This specimen consisted of peripheral blood mononuclear cells (PBMCs), obtained at new diagnosis, from a patient treated with antithyroid drugs. This TCR was recovered from a middle-aged woman with Graves disease.

For the CDR3, the DNA is TGTGCCAGCACCCCGGGCCTTTGGGATGAAAAACTGTTTTTT. It codes for CASTPGLWDEKLFF. The V and J genes are TRBV6-1 and TRBJ1-4; no firm D call. Germline V gives CDR1 MNHNS, CDR2 SASEGT. CDR3 length equals 14 residues. The V and J ends lost 7 bases and 6 bases respectively, with 15 bases between them.